This T cell receptor beta chain was retrieved from a study of beta chain features in type 1 diabetes. Study-level results: People with Type 1 diabetes carried modestly yet significantly shorter TCRB CDR3s in all four CD4+ subsets.

TCRB transcripts that were expressed got sequenced, as all of the isolated RNA had been reverse transcribed. Clones were read by immunoSEQ multiplex PCR, and TCRdb kept only the in-frame ones, dropping some. The sample has hundreds of thousands of clones; over 12% are singletons. This clone was seen only a few times. What it binds is not known. The CDR3 spans 16 residues. The germline gives CDR1 MNHEY, CDR2 SMNVEV (reference sequence). The junction had 10 bases not matched to a gene; V was cut back by 7 bases and J by 7 bases. The sample taken for sequencing was naive CD4+ T cells from blood. The clonotype originates from a man aged 18 to 35 with type 1 diabetes. The V call is TRBV27, the J call TRBJ2-5, with TRBD2 matching over 15 bases. DNA for the CDR3: TGTGCCAGCACCACTGGACTAGCGGGGGGGCGGGGGACCCAGTACTTC. It yields the protein CASTTGLAGGRGTQYF.